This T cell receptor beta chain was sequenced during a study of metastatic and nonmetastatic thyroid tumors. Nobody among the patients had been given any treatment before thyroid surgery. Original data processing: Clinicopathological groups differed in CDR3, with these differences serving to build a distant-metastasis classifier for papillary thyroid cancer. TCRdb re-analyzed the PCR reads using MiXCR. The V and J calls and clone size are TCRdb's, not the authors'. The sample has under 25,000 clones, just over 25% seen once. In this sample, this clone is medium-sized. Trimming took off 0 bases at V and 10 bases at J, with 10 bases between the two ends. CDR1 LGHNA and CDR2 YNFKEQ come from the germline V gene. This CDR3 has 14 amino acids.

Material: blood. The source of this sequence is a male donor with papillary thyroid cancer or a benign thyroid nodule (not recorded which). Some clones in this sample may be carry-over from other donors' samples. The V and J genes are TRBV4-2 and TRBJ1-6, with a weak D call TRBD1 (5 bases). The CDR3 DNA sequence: TGTGCCAGCAGCCAAGAAGCCCGGGACTCACCCCTCCACTTT. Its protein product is CASSQEARDSPLHF.